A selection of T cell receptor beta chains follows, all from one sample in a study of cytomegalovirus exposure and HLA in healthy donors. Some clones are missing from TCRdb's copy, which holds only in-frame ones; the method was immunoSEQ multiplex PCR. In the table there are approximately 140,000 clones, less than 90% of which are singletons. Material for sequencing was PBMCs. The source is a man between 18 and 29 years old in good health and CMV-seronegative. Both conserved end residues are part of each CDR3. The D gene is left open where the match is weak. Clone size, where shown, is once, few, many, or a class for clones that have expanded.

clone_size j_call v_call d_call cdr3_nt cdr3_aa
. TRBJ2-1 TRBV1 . TGCACCAGCAGCCGTCTGTCGTTTGCGGGGGGGCGGAATGGATCCTACAATGAGCAGTTCTTC CTSSRLSFAGGRNGSYNEQFF
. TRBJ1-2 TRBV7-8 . TGTGCCAGCAGCTCCAGCGCCGGGATTGAAGGCTACACCTTC CASSSSAGIEGYTF
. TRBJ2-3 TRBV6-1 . TGTGCCAGCAGTGAATATGCGGGGAATGGATATACGCAGTATTTT CASSEYAGNGYTQYF
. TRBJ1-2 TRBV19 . TGTGCCAGTAGTACCCTCGCACAAACGACTAACTATGGCTACACCTTC CASSTLAQTTNYGYTF
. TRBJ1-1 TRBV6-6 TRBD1 TGTGCCAGCAGTCCTCCGACAGGGCCCAACACTGAAGCTTTCTTT CASSPPTGPNTEAFF
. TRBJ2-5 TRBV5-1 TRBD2 TGCGCCAGCACCATCCGGCTAGCGGGACAAGAGACCCAGTACTTC CASTIRLAGQETQYF
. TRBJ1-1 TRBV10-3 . TGTGCCATCAGTGAGCAAACTGAAGCTTTCTTT CAISEQTEAFF
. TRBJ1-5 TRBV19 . TGTGCCAGTGCAGACGGCCTAAGAGGGAATCAGCCCCAGCATTTT CASADGLRGNQPQHF
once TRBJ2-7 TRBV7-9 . TGTGCCAGCAGCCGCGGAGTTTACGAGCAGTACTTC CASSRGVYEQYF
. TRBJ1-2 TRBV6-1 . TGTGCCAGCGGAGGAAGCTATGGCTACACCTTC CASGGSYGYTF
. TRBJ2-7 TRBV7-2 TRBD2 TGTGCCAGCAGCATTGCTACTAGCGGGGCTTCCTACGAGCAGTACTTC CASSIATSGASYEQYF